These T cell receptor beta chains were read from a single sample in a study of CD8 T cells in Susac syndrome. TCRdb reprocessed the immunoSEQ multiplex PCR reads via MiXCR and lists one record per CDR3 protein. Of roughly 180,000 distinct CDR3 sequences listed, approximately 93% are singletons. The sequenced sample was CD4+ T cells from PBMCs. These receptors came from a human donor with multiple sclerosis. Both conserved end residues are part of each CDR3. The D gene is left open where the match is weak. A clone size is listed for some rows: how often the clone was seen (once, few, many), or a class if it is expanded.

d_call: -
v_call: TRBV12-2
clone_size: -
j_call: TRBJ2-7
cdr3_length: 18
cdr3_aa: CASRLRAGLAGGTYEQYF
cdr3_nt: TGTGCAAGTCGCTTGAGAGCGGGACTAGCGGGGGGCACATACGAGCAGTACTTC

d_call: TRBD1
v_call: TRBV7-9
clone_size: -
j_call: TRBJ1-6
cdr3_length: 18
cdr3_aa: CASSSAWTGSGDNSPLHF
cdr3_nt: TGTGCCAGCAGCTCTGCGTGGACAGGGTCTGGAGATAATTCACCCCTCCACTTT

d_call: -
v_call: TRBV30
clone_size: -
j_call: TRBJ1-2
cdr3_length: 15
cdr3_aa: CAWRRWGVYNYGYTF
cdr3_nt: TGTGCCTGGAGGAGGTGGGGGGTATATAACTATGGCTACACCTTC

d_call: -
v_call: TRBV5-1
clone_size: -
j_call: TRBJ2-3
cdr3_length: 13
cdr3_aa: CASSLDGTDTQYF
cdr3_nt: TGCGCCAGCAGCTTGGATGGCACAGATACGCAGTATTTT

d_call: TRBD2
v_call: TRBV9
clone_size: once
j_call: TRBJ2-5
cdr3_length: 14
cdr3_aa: CASSVEAGGETQYF
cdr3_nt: TGTGCCAGCAGCGTTGAAGCGGGGGGCGAGACCCAGTACTTC

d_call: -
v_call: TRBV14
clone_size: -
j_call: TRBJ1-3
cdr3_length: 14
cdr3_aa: CASSRGPSGNTIYF
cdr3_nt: TGTGCCAGCAGCCGGGGACCCTCTGGAAACACCATATATTTT

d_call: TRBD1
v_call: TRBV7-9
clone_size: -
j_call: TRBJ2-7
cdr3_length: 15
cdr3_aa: CASSSPGQGASEQYF
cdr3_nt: TGTGCCAGCAGCTCACCGGGACAGGGGGCAAGCGAGCAGTACTTC

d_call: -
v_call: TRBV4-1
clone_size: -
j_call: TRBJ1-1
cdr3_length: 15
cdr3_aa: CASSQGLTVNTEAFF
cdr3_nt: TGCGCCAGCAGCCAAGGCCTGACAGTGAACACTGAAGCTTTCTTT

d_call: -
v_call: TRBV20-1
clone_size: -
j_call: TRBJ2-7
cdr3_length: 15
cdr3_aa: CSARDLRGISYEQYF
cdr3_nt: TGCAGTGCTAGAGATCTCAGAGGGATCTCCTACGAGCAGTACTTC

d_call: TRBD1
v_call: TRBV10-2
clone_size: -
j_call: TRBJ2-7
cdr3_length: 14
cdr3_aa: CATVGTASSYEQYF
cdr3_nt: TGCGCCACGGTGGGGACAGCAAGCTCCTACGAGCAGTACTTC

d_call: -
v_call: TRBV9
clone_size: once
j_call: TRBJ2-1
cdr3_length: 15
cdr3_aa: CASSVGPLGAGEQFF
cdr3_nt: TGTGCCAGCAGCGTAGGACCGTTGGGCGCGGGTGAGCAGTTCTTC

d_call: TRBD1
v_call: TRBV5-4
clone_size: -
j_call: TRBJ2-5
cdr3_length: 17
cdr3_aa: CASSLAGRTGGQETQYF
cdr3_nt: TGTGCCAGCAGCTTGGCCGGCAGGACAGGGGGACAAGAGACCCAGTACTTC

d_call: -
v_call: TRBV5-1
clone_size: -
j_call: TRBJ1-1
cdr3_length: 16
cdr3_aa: CASSQGSQTMNTEAFF
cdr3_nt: TGCGCCAGCAGCCAGGGCTCCCAGACAATGAACACTGAAGCTTTCTTT

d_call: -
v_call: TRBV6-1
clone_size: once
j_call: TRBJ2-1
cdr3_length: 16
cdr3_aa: CASSRPNGGFSNEQFF
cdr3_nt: TGTGCCAGCAGCCGACCTAACGGAGGTTTCTCCAATGAGCAGTTCTTC

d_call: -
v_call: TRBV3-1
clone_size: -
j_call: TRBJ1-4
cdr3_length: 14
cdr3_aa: CASSHYRQNEKLFF
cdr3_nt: TGTGCCAGCAGCCACTACCGACAGAATGAAAAACTGTTTTTT

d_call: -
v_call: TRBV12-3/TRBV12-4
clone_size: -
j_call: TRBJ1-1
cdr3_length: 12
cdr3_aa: CASSFGYTEAFF
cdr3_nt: TGTGCCAGCAGTTTTGGGTACACTGAAGCTTTCTTT

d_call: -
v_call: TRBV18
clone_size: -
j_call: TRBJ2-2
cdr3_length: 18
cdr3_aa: CASSPRSSLPSNTGELFF
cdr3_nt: TGTGCCAGCTCACCACGGTCCAGTCTACCCTCGAACACCGGGGAGCTGTTTTTT

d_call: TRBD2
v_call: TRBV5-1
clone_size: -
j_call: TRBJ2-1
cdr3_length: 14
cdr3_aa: CASTLTSGYNEQFF
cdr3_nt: TGCGCCAGCACCCTGACTAGCGGGTACAATGAGCAGTTCTTC

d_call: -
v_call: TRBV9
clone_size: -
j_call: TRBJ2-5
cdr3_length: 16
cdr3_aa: CASSVAGRHNQETQYF
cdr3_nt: TGTGCCAGCAGCGTAGCTGGGCGACACAACCAAGAGACCCAGTACTTC

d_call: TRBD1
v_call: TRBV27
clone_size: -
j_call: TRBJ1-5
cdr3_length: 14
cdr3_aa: CASSLNDRAQPQHF
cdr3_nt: TGTGCCAGCAGTTTAAACGACAGGGCACAGCCCCAGCATTTT

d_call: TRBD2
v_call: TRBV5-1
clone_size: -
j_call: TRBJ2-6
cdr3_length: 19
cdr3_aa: CASSLEVRGGYSGANVLTF
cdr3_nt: TGCGCCAGCAGCTTGGAAGTGCGGGGGGGATACTCTGGGGCCAACGTCCTGACTTTC

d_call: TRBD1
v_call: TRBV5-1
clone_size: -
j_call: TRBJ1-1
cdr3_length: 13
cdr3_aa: CASTLQGSPEAFF
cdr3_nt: TGCGCCAGCACCTTACAGGGGTCCCCTGAAGCTTTCTTT

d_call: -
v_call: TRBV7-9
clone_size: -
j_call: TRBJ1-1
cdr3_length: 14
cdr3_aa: CASSLTMTGTEAFF
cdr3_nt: TGTGCCAGCAGCTTGACCATGACGGGCACTGAAGCTTTCTTT

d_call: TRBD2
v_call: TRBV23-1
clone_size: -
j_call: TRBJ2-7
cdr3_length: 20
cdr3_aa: CASSRGRSRWTSGRKDEQYF
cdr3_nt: TGCGCCAGCAGTCGGGGGCGCAGTCGGTGGACTAGCGGGAGGAAAGACGAGCAGTACTTC

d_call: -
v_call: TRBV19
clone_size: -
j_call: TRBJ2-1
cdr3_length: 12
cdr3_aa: CASRKGTNEQFF
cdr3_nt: TGTGCCAGTAGAAAGGGGACAAATGAGCAGTTCTTC

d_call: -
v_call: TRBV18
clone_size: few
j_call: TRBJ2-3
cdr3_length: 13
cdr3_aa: CASSGTSGDTQYF
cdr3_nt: TGTGCCAGCTCCGGGACATCTGGAGATACGCAGTATTTT

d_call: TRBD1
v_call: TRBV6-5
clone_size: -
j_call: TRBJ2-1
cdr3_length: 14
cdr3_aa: CASSPGTGKNEQFF
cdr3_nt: TGTGCCAGCAGCCCCGGGACAGGGAAGAATGAGCAGTTCTTC

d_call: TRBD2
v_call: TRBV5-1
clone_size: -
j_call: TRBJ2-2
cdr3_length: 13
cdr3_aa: CASKRGETGELFF
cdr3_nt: TGCGCCAGCAAGCGGGGAGAGACCGGGGAGCTGTTTTTT

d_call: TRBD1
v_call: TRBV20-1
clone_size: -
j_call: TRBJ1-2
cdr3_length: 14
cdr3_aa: CSANQAGTGYGYTF
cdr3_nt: TGCAGTGCTAACCAAGCCGGGACAGGGTATGGCTACACCTTC

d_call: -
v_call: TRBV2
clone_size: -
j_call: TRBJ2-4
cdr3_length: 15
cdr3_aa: CASSVRVAGGNIQYF
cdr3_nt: TGTGCCAGCAGTGTTCGTGTAGCTGGAGGAAACATTCAGTACTTC

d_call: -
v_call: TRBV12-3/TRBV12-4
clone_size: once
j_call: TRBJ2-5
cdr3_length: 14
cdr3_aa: CASSLSPQGATQYF
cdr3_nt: TGTGCCAGCAGTTTGAGTCCGCAGGGTGCGACCCAGTACTTC

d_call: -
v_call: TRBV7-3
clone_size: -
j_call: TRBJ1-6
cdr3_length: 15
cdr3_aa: CASSSSGTRNSPLHF
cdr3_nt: TGTGCCAGCAGCTCTTCCGGGACGAGGAATTCACCCCTCCACTTT

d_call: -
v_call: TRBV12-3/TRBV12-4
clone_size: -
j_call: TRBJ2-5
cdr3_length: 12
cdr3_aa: CASSRTMETQYF
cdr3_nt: TGTGCCAGCAGTCGGACTATGGAGACCCAGTACTTC

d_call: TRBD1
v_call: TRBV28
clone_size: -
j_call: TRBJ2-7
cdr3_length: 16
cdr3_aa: CASSSAPGTGRHEQYF
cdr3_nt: TGTGCCAGCAGTTCCGCCCCCGGGACAGGGCGGCACGAGCAGTACTTC

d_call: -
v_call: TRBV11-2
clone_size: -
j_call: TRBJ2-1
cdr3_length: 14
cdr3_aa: CASSPPVSRNEQFF
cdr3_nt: TGTGCCAGCAGCCCCCCAGTTAGTCGGAATGAGCAGTTCTTC

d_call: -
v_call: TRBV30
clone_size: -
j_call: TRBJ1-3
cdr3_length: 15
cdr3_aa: CAWSRGRGTGNTIYF
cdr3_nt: TGTGCCTGGAGTCGAGGAAGGGGGACTGGAAACACCATATATTTT

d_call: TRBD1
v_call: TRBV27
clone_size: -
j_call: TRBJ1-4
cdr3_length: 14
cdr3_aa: CASRPRTGNEKLFF
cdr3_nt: TGTGCCAGCAGACCCAGGACAGGGAATGAAAAACTGTTTTTT

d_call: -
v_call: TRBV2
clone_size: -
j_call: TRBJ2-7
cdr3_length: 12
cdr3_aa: CASTTSSYEQYF
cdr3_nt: TGTGCCAGCACGACCAGCTCCTACGAGCAGTACTTC

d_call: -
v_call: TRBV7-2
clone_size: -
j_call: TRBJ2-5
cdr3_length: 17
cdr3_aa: CASSLVVRSSFWETQYF
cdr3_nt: TGTGCCAGCAGCTTAGTGGTACGGAGTTCTTTCTGGGAGACCCAGTACTTC

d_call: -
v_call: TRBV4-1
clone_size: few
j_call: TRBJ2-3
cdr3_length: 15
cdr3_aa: CASSQHQGAQDTQYF
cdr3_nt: TGCGCCAGCAGCCAACACCAGGGTGCCCAGGATACGCAGTATTTT

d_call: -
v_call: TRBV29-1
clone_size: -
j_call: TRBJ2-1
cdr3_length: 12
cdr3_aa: CSVQRVYNEQFF
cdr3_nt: TGCAGCGTACAACGGGTCTACAATGAGCAGTTCTTC

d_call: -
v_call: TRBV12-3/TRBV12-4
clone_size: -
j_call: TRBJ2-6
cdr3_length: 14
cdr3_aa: CASTLNTGANVLTF
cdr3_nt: TGTGCCAGCACCCTTAACACAGGGGCCAACGTCCTGACTTTC

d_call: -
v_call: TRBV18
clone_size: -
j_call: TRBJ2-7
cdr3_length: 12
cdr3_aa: CASSQNRDEQYF
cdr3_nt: TGTGCCAGCTCACAAAACAGGGATGAGCAGTACTTC

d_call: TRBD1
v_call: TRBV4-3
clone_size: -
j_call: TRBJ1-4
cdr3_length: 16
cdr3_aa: CASSRVPGQGNEKLFF
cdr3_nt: TGCGCCAGCAGCCGAGTTCCGGGACAGGGTAACGAAAAACTGTTTTTT

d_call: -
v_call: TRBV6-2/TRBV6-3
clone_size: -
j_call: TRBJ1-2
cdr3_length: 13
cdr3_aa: CASSDPDVYGYTF
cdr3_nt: TGTGCCAGCAGTGACCCGGACGTCTATGGCTACACCTTC

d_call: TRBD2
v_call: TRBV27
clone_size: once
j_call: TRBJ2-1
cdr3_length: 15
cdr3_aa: CASSPRSGGVWEQFF
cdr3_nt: TGTGCCAGCAGCCCTAGAAGCGGGGGGGTATGGGAGCAGTTCTTC

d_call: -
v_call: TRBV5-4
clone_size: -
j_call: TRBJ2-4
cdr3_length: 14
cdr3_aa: CASSLDQGRNIQYF
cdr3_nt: TGTGCCAGCAGCTTGGATCAGGGTAGAAACATTCAGTACTTC

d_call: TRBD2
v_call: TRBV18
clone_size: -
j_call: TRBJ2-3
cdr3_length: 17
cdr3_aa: CASSPDGLAGGTDTQYF
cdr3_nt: TGTGCCAGCTCACCCGACGGACTAGCGGGAGGCACAGATACGCAGTATTTT

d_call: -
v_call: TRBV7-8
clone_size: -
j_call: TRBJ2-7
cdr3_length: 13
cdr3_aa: CASSPRRIAEQYF
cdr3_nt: TGTGCCAGCAGCCCACGGAGGATCGCCGAGCAGTACTTC

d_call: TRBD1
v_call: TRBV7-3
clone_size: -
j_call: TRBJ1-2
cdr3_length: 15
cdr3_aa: CASSLNSDRGNGYTF
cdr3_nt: TGTGCCAGCAGCCTGAACTCCGACAGGGGCAATGGCTACACCTTC

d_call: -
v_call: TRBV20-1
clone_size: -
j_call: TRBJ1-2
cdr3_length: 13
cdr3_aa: CSARDHGTFGYTF
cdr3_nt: TGCAGTGCTAGAGATCACGGGACATTTGGCTACACCTTC

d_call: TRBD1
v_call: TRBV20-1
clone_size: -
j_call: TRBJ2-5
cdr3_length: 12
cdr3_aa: CSASPHRGIQYF
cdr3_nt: TGCAGTGCTAGCCCTCACAGGGGAATCCAGTACTTC

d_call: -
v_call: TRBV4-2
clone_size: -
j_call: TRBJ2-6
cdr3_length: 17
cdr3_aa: CASSPSNGRSGANVLTF
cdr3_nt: TGTGCCAGCAGCCCAAGTAACGGGAGATCTGGGGCCAACGTCCTGACTTTC